This TCR beta chain was found in a study of blood T cell repertoires in COVID-19. Only in-frame clones appear in the TCRdb table, and some are missing; sequencing was by immunoSEQ multiplex PCR. The sample gives 250,000 to 350,000 clones, around 90% of which show up once; 2.2% is in the top ten. The CDR3 extends over 14 amino acids. V was shortened by 4 bases and J by 4 bases, with 14 bases between the two germline ends. CDR1 is SGHNT, CDR2 YYREEE, per germline (reference sequence). The chain recombines TRBV5-4 with TRBJ1-2; maybe TRBD1 (5 bases). This TCR was sampled from a woman in her forties or fifties who had recovered from COVID-19. What was sequenced was peripheral blood. The CDR3 DNA reads TGTGCCAGCAGCCTCCTCGGGGGATTCTATGGCTACACCTTC. It specifies CASSLLGGFYGYTF.